The rows below give T cell receptor beta chains drawn from one sample of a study of blood T cell repertoires in COVID-19. Produced via immunoSEQ multiplex PCR; TCRdb's table is partial and in-frame only. Of 140,000 or so clones detected, approximately 80% appear once; the ten largest clones hold approximately 1.6%. The specimen sequenced was PBMCs or T cells enriched from blood (not recorded which). The source is a woman aged 18-29 years who had been exposed to COVID-19. Each CDR3 is given with its conserved first and last residue. The order of the fields is J gene, D gene, V gene, clone size, CDR3 DNA, CDR3 protein. D genes are given only for firm matches. Where a row states a size, it is once, few, many or the class of an expanded clone; other rows omit it.

j_gene: TRBJ2-1; d_gene: -; v_gene: TRBV7-8; abundance: -; CDR3nt: TGTGCCAGCAGCATCGGAGGGCGCTCCTACAATGAGCAGTTCTTC; CDR3aa: CASSIGGRSYNEQFF
j_gene: TRBJ2-7; d_gene: -; v_gene: TRBV28; abundance: -; CDR3nt: TGTGCCAGCAGTTTATCGGGGGATGTAAGGATTAGATCCTACGAGCAGTACTTC; CDR3aa: CASSLSGDVRIRSYEQYF
j_gene: TRBJ2-7; d_gene: TRBD2; v_gene: TRBV14; abundance: -; CDR3nt: TGTGCCAGCAGCCCGTGGGGAGGGCGGGAGCAGTACTTC; CDR3aa: CASSPWGGREQYF
j_gene: TRBJ1-5; d_gene: -; v_gene: TRBV7-8; abundance: -; CDR3nt: TGTGCCAGCAGCTTATCAGGGGTCAATAGCAATCAGCCCCAGCATTTT; CDR3aa: CASSLSGVNSNQPQHF
j_gene: TRBJ1-2; d_gene: TRBD1; v_gene: TRBV7-2; abundance: -; CDR3nt: TGTGCCAGCAGCCAACCGGGACAGGGTGAATTCCCAATCTATGGCTACACCTTC; CDR3aa: CASSQPGQGEFPIYGYTF
j_gene: TRBJ2-2; d_gene: TRBD1; v_gene: TRBV18; abundance: -; CDR3nt: TGTGCCAGCTCACCTCCAGGGACAGGGGGCGTTACCGGGGAGCTGTTTTTT; CDR3aa: CASSPPGTGGVTGELFF
j_gene: TRBJ2-1; d_gene: TRBD1; v_gene: TRBV7-3; abundance: -; CDR3nt: TGTGCCAGCAGCCCACCTGGGACAGGGGGCGGTGAGCAGTTCTTC; CDR3aa: CASSPPGTGGGEQFF
j_gene: TRBJ1-2; d_gene: -; v_gene: TRBV12-3/TRBV12-4; abundance: once; CDR3nt: TGTGCCAGCAGTCACTTACAGGAATCTCCCTACACCTTC; CDR3aa: CASSHLQESPYTF
j_gene: TRBJ1-1; d_gene: -; v_gene: TRBV5-1; abundance: -; CDR3nt: TGCGCCAGCAGCTCGGGACTTTTGAACACTGAAGCTTTCTTT; CDR3aa: CASSSGLLNTEAFF
j_gene: TRBJ2-2; d_gene: TRBD2; v_gene: TRBV6-2/TRBV6-3; abundance: -; CDR3nt: TGTGCCAGCAGTTACAGCCGGACTAGCAGGAACACCGGGGAGCTGTTTTTT; CDR3aa: CASSYSRTSRNTGELFF
j_gene: TRBJ1-1; d_gene: TRBD1; v_gene: TRBV4-3; abundance: -; CDR3nt: TGCGCCAGCAGCCAGCTACAGGGGCCGGATGAAGCTTTCTTT; CDR3aa: CASSQLQGPDEAFF
j_gene: TRBJ1-2; d_gene: TRBD1; v_gene: TRBV7-9; abundance: -; CDR3nt: TGTGCCAGCAGCCGGTGGACAGGGGTGAGCTATGGCTACACCTTC; CDR3aa: CASSRWTGVSYGYTF
j_gene: TRBJ2-7; d_gene: -; v_gene: TRBV27; abundance: few; CDR3nt: TGTGCCAGCAGTCTTCAGGGAACCTACGAGCAGTACTTC; CDR3aa: CASSLQGTYEQYF
j_gene: TRBJ1-2; d_gene: -; v_gene: TRBV14; abundance: -; CDR3nt: TGTGCCAGCAGCCAAACGGTCTATGGCTACACCTTC; CDR3aa: CASSQTVYGYTF
j_gene: TRBJ1-2; d_gene: TRBD1; v_gene: TRBV27; abundance: -; CDR3nt: TGTGCCAGCAGTTTTGGACAGGGGGTGAATGGCTACACCTTC; CDR3aa: CASSFGQGVNGYTF
j_gene: TRBJ2-6; d_gene: -; v_gene: TRBV3-1/TRBV3-2; abundance: few; CDR3nt: TGTGCCAGCAGCCCTGCCGACGGGTTCTCTGGGGCCAACGTCCTGACTTTC; CDR3aa: CASSPADGFSGANVLTF
j_gene: TRBJ1-1; d_gene: -; v_gene: TRBV9; abundance: -; CDR3nt: TGTGCCAGCAGCCCTCAATGGACAGTCGTAATGAACACTGAAGCTTTCTTT; CDR3aa: CASSPQWTVVMNTEAFF
j_gene: TRBJ1-1; d_gene: -; v_gene: TRBV7-3; abundance: -; CDR3nt: TGTGCCAGCAGCTTGGGACATCTGAACACTGAAGCTTTCTTT; CDR3aa: CASSLGHLNTEAFF
j_gene: TRBJ2-7; d_gene: TRBD2; v_gene: TRBV10-1; abundance: -; CDR3nt: TGCGCCAGCAGGAAGCGGGGACGGAGCTCCTACGAGCAGTACTTC; CDR3aa: CASRKRGRSSYEQYF
j_gene: TRBJ1-1; d_gene: -; v_gene: TRBV2; abundance: -; CDR3nt: TGTGCCAGCAGTGAAGCACTTCTACGAGGCGAAGCTTTCTTT; CDR3aa: CASSEALLRGEAFF
j_gene: TRBJ2-7; d_gene: -; v_gene: TRBV27; abundance: -; CDR3nt: TGTGCCAGCAGTTCATCCCCTATAGTGCGGGGGCACTACGAGCAGTACTTC; CDR3aa: CASSSSPIVRGHYEQYF
j_gene: TRBJ2-3; d_gene: TRBD2; v_gene: TRBV10-1; abundance: -; CDR3nt: TGCGCCAGCAGTGATTTCCTACTAGCGGGATCCACAGATACGCAGTATTTT; CDR3aa: CASSDFLLAGSTDTQYF
j_gene: TRBJ2-7; d_gene: -; v_gene: TRBV7-3; abundance: -; CDR3nt: TGTGCCAGCAGCCCCCAAGGCGGCGTGGAGCAGTACTTC; CDR3aa: CASSPQGGVEQYF
j_gene: TRBJ2-1; d_gene: -; v_gene: TRBV19; abundance: -; CDR3nt: TGTGCCAGTATGGGGGGGCCCTCCTACAATGAGCAGTTCTTC; CDR3aa: CASMGGPSYNEQFF
j_gene: TRBJ1-1; d_gene: -; v_gene: TRBV7-9; abundance: -; CDR3nt: TGTGCCAGCAGCCCTATTACTGCTGAAGCTTTCTTT; CDR3aa: CASSPITAEAFF
j_gene: TRBJ2-7; d_gene: TRBD1; v_gene: TRBV3-1/TRBV3-2; abundance: -; CDR3nt: TGTGCCAGCAGCCGACAGGGACCCTACGAGCAGTACTTC; CDR3aa: CASSRQGPYEQYF
j_gene: TRBJ2-1; d_gene: -; v_gene: TRBV5-4; abundance: -; CDR3nt: TGTGCCAGCAGGCGCGGGGTGAGCAATGAGCAGTTCTTC; CDR3aa: CASRRGVSNEQFF
j_gene: TRBJ2-7; d_gene: TRBD2; v_gene: TRBV11-2; abundance: -; CDR3nt: TGTGCCAGCAGCGTGGCTAGCGGCTCCTACGAGCAGTACTTC; CDR3aa: CASSVASGSYEQYF
j_gene: TRBJ1-4; d_gene: TRBD1; v_gene: TRBV3-1/TRBV3-2; abundance: -; CDR3nt: TGTGCCAGCAGCTTGGGACAGGCCTATGAAAAACTGTTTTTT; CDR3aa: CASSLGQAYEKLFF
j_gene: TRBJ2-7; d_gene: -; v_gene: TRBV3-1/TRBV3-2; abundance: few; CDR3nt: TGTGCCAGCAGCCAAGAGCGGTACGAGCAGTACTTC; CDR3aa: CASSQERYEQYF
j_gene: TRBJ1-1; d_gene: -; v_gene: TRBV7-9; abundance: once; CDR3nt: TGTGCCAGCAGCTTACAGAACACTGAAGCTTTCTTT; CDR3aa: CASSLQNTEAFF
j_gene: TRBJ2-2; d_gene: TRBD1; v_gene: TRBV5-1; abundance: -; CDR3nt: TGCGCCAGCAGGTTCGGGACAGGTACCGCCACCGGGGAGCTGTTTTTT; CDR3aa: CASRFGTGTATGELFF
j_gene: TRBJ1-1; d_gene: -; v_gene: TRBV9; abundance: -; CDR3nt: TGTGCCAGCAGCTCCGGACAGCTGAACACTGAAGCTTTCTTT; CDR3aa: CASSSGQLNTEAFF
j_gene: TRBJ1-1; d_gene: -; v_gene: TRBV27; abundance: -; CDR3nt: TGTGCCAGCAGCTTGCAGGGCACTGAAGCTTTCTTT; CDR3aa: CASSLQGTEAFF
j_gene: TRBJ1-4; d_gene: -; v_gene: TRBV28; abundance: -; CDR3nt: TGTGCCAGCAGTTTACAGGGATGGCGCGAAAAACTGTTTTTT; CDR3aa: CASSLQGWREKLFF
j_gene: TRBJ1-5; d_gene: -; v_gene: TRBV2; abundance: -; CDR3nt: TGTGCCAGCGCCGGGGAGGTCGGCAATCAGCCCCAGCATTTT; CDR3aa: CASAGEVGNQPQHF
j_gene: TRBJ2-1; d_gene: -; v_gene: TRBV3-1/TRBV3-2; abundance: -; CDR3nt: TGTGCCAGCACCCAGGGACTGGCTAGGGGAGAGCAGTTCTTC; CDR3aa: CASTQGLARGEQFF
j_gene: TRBJ1-1; d_gene: TRBD1; v_gene: TRBV6-5; abundance: -; CDR3nt: TGTGCCAGCAGTTACCACGCCGGGACAGGGAACACTGAAGCTTTCTTT; CDR3aa: CASSYHAGTGNTEAFF
j_gene: TRBJ1-5; d_gene: -; v_gene: TRBV9; abundance: -; CDR3nt: TGTGCCAGCAGCGTAGCGACAGGCGTGGGGCCCCAGCATTTT; CDR3aa: CASSVATGVGPQHF
j_gene: TRBJ2-2; d_gene: -; v_gene: TRBV7-9; abundance: few; CDR3nt: TGTGCCAGCAGCCCCCCAGGGCAGACCGGGGAGCTGTTTTTT; CDR3aa: CASSPPGQTGELFF
j_gene: TRBJ1-5; d_gene: -; v_gene: TRBV28; abundance: -; CDR3nt: TGTGCCAGCAGTTTACCCGTCGGCAATCAGCCCCAGCATTTT; CDR3aa: CASSLPVGNQPQHF
j_gene: TRBJ1-1; d_gene: TRBD1; v_gene: TRBV11-2; abundance: -; CDR3nt: TGTGCCAGCAGCTTATCGGACAGGGTGAACACTGAAGCTTTCTTT; CDR3aa: CASSLSDRVNTEAFF
j_gene: TRBJ1-2; d_gene: -; v_gene: TRBV30; abundance: -; CDR3nt: TGTGCCTGGAGGCTAAACTCTCTAAACTATGGCTACACCTTC; CDR3aa: CAWRLNSLNYGYTF